This T cell receptor (beta chain) was documented in a study of control samples from healthy donors and cancer patients. The germline V gene encodes CDR1 SGDLS and CDR2 YYNGEE. This CDR3 contains 15 residues. V was clipped by 3 bases and J by 4 bases, with 13 bases between them. TCRdb keeps only in-frame clones here, not all; method: immunoSEQ multiplex PCR. The table shows around 96,000 clones, with approximately 95% occurring only once. The V gene is TRBV9, the J gene TRBJ2-2, with D possibly matching TRBD2 (6 bases). Sequences were obtained from blood. The TCR originated in a man aged 18 to 29 in good health. The CDR3 is CASSGAGTVTGELFF. The CDR3 DNA is TGTGCCAGCAGCGGGGCCGGGACTGTCACCGGGGAGCTGTTTTTT.